Sequencing of this TCR beta chain was carried out in a study of OX40 agonist ivuxolimab in advanced cancers. For the study at large: The patients got ivuxolimab, which is an agonistic anti-OX40 (CD134) antibody.

With 2 bases clipped from V and 3 bases from J, the junction kept 10 bases outside the gene matches. This CDR3 comprises 17 residues. Per germline, CDR1 SGHDT and CDR2 YYEEEE. The data were produced by immunoSEQ multiplex PCR, yet TCRdb's version contains in-frame clones alone and is incomplete. The sample includes some 27,000 clones, around 85% of them seen just once. This clone has more than one count but fewer than ten. The TCR originated in an adult with an advanced solid tumor such as melanoma, head and neck, liver or kidney cancer. The specimen comprised CD4+ or CD8+ T cells sorted from blood, sampled in a trial of the OX40 agonist ivuxolimab. This chain connects TRBV5-6 to TRBJ2-3; the match to TRBD1 covers 9 bases. Here the CDR3 DNA reads TGTGCCAGCAGCTTATCCCGGGACAGGGCTTGGACAGATACGCAGTATTTT. This sequence encodes CASSLSRDRAWTDTQYF.